The 28 T cell receptor beta chains reported below all come from one sample, sequenced in a study of blood T cell repertoires in COVID-19. The assay was immunoSEQ multiplex PCR, and TCRdb's table has in-frame clones only and misses some. The table shows over 200,000 clones, with about 88% occurring only once. The sample comprised peripheral blood. Every receptor here comes from a man aged 60 to 75 who had recovered from COVID-19.

The J gene is TRBJ1-1, the V gene TRBV6-5, with 7 bases fitting TRBD1. With V trimmed by 6 bases and J by 0 bases, 7 bases remained unmatched. The germline gives CDR1 MNHEY, CDR2 SVGAGI. The CDR3 is 15 amino acids. The CDR3 nucleotides are TGTGCCAGCAGCCACAGGGGCCTTATGAACACTGAAGCTTTCTTT. Translated: CASSHRGLMNTEAFF.

In its sample, this clone was seen a few times. The chain recombines TRBV5-4 with TRBJ1-5, with TRBD1 matching 9 bases. The J segment lost 6 bases and the V segment lost 4 bases, leaving 5 bases of the junction unmatched. The CDR3 consists of 14 residues. The V gene's germline CDR1 is SGHNT and CDR2 YYREEE (reference sequence). The CDR3 sequence: CASSPGQGLQPQHF. CDR3 DNA sequence: TGTGCCAGCAGCCCGGGACAGGGTCTTCAGCCCCAGCATTTT.

The V call is TRBV4-1, the J call TRBJ1-1; weak D call: TRBD1 (6 bases). CDR3 length: 15 residues. From germline, CDR1 is MGHRA and CDR2 YSYEKL. V was shortened by 4 bases and J by 4 bases, with 16 bases between the two germline ends. This CDR3 reads CASSPGSGGATEAFF. CDR3 in DNA: TGCGCCAGCAGCCCTGGGAGTGGGGGGGCCACTGAAGCTTTCTTT.

This clone was observed a handful of times. The chain carries TRBV12-3 or TRBV12-4 and TRBJ2-7; D uncertain. The CDR3 totals 13 residues. V was pared by 6 bases and J by 2 bases, with 11 bases between. The CDR3 nucleotides read TGTGCCAGCAGCCCAGACACCGCCTACGAGCAGTACTTC. This translates into CASSPDTAYEQYF.

The chain recombines TRBV4-1 with TRBJ1-3; D is unresolved. CDR1 and CDR2 (germline): MGHRA, YSYEKL. The CDR3 loop spans 18 amino acids. V gave up 0 bases and J gave up 0 bases, with 15 bases separating them. In DNA form, the CDR3 reads TGCGCCAGCAGCCAAGAGGGCGCATATTGGGCCTCTGGAAACACCATATATTTT. Amino acid sequence: CASSQEGAYWASGNTIYF.

The gene calls are TRBV3-1 (or the pseudogene TRBV3-2) and TRBJ1-6; 9 bases match TRBD1. Germline CDR1 is LGHDT and CDR2 is YNNKEL (reference sequence). With V trimmed by 9 bases and J by 8 bases, 8 bases remained unmatched. This CDR3 contains 14 residues. The CDR3 region has the DNA TGTGCCAGGTTGGGACAGGGATTTGATTCACCCCTCCACTTT. Protein sequence: CARLGQGFDSPLHF.

J is TRBJ1-2 and V is TRBV30; no firm D call. Germline assignment: CDR1 GTSNPN and CDR2 SVGIG (reference sequence). Trimming cost V 5 bases and J 0 bases, with 10 bases left between them. The CDR3 has 13 amino acids. In DNA form, the CDR3 reads TGTGCCTGGGCTCACAGCTCTAACTATGGCTACACCTTC. It yields the protein CAWAHSSNYGYTF.

J is TRBJ2-7 and V is TRBV27; possible D gene TRBD2, 5 bases. The V and J ends lost 5 bases and 7 bases respectively, with 18 bases between them. This CDR3 has 14 amino acids. CDR1 and CDR2 (germline): MNHEY, SMNVEV (reference sequence). The CDR3 nucleotides are TGTGCCAGCAGTCCGAGACCGGAGGCGGGTGAGCAGTACTTC. It is translated as CASSPRPEAGEQYF.

The chain employs TRBV15 and TRBJ1-2; a weak D match, TRBD1 (5 bases). The V gene lost 1 base and the J gene lost 2 bases, with 11 bases spanning the gap. The CDR3 is made up of 15 amino acids. The germline V gene encodes CDR1 LNHNV and CDR2 YYDKDF (reference sequence). The chain's CDR3 is CATSRVRTPNYGYTF. CDR3 DNA sequence: TGTGCCACCAGCAGAGTTAGGACACCCAACTATGGCTACACCTTC.

The count of this clone is one. This chain links TRBV10-1 with TRBJ1-3; D unresolved. The V end was cut by 4 bases, the J end by 8 bases, with 18 bases between. The germline CDR1 and CDR2 sequences are WNHNN and SYGVQD (reference sequence). The CDR3 extends over 15 amino acids. CDR3 nucleotides: TGCGCCAGCAGTGCGACCGGGAGCTCCCTGGACACCATATATTTT. This translates into CASSATGSSLDTIYF.

The genes are TRBV21-1 and TRBJ1-3. TRBV21-1 is a known pseudogene. The CDR3 runs 17 residues. The CDR3 protein is CASSKALLILSGNTIYF. For the CDR3, the DNA is TGTGCCAGCAGCAAAGCCCTCCTTATACTCTCTGGAAACACCATATATTTT.

V is TRBV6-2 or TRBV6-3 and J is TRBJ2-7; 7 bases fit TRBD2. V lost 2 bases to trimming and J lost 0 bases; unmatched junction nucleotides: 10. CDR1 is MNHEY and CDR2 is SVGEGT in the germline V gene. The CDR3 is 17 amino acids. The CDR3 coding sequence is TGTGCCAGCAGTTACATCATTAGAGCGGGGCTCTCCTACGAGCAGTACTTC. This codes for CASSYIIRAGLSYEQYF.

This chain joins TRBV6-5 and TRBJ1-2; TRBD1 matches at 7 bases. V lost 6 bases and J lost 6; bases outside the gene matches: 7. Germline V gene sequence: CDR1 MNHEY, CDR2 SVGAGI. CDR3 length equals 13 residues. The CDR3 here is CASRAQGSHGYTF. CDR3 nucleotides: TGTGCCAGCAGGGCACAGGGGAGTCATGGCTACACCTTC.

In its sample, this clone was seen once. The chain employs TRBV23-1 and TRBJ2-1; no definite D call. TRBV23-1 is labeled an ORF, and its function is uncertain. The CDR3 contains 19 residues. Trimming took off 4 bases at V and 3 bases at J, with 25 bases between the two ends. The CDR3 spells CASSLPTPGGQTYYNEQFF. The CDR3 DNA reads TGCGCCAGCAGTCTCCCCACGCCCGGTGGGCAAACGTACTACAATGAGCAGTTCTTC.

The chain uses TRBV4-1 and TRBJ1-6; 7 positions match TRBD1. The germline V gene encodes CDR1 MGHRA and CDR2 YSYEKL. This CDR3 contains 14 residues. The V and J ends lost 1 base and 10 bases, in that order; junction bases with no gene match: 4. CDR3 DNA: TGCGCCAGCAGCCAAGTTACAGGGGACTCACCCCTCCACTTT. Its protein is CASSQVTGDSPLHF.

The chain is built from TRBV9 and TRBJ1-1; D might be TRBD1 (6 bases). The CDR3 loop spans 17 amino acids. In germline, CDR1 is SGDLS, CDR2 YYNGEE. The germline V and J ends were trimmed by 3 bases and 0 bases, with 18 bases remaining between them. The chain's CDR3 is CASSGDKSKTLNTEAFF. CDR3 nucleotides: TGTGCCAGCAGCGGGGACAAATCAAAGACCCTGAACACTGAAGCTTTCTTT.

This clone appeared once. V gene TRBV21-1 combines with J gene TRBJ2-7; the D call TRBD2 from the table was never checked on the DNA. TRBV21-1 is an annotated pseudogene. The CDR3 runs 14 residues. CDR3 residues: CASSIRERSYEQYF. CDR3 DNA: TGTGCCAGCAGTATAAGGGAGAGGTCCTACGAGCAGTACTTC.

The chain is built from TRBV5-1 and TRBJ2-2, with 8 bases lining up with TRBD2. From germline, CDR1 is SGHRS and CDR2 YFSETQ. The CDR3 spans 15 residues. V was clipped by 1 base and J by 2 bases; unmatched bases: 1. The CDR3 reads CASSLRGGNTGELFF. The CDR3 DNA is TGCGCCAGCAGCTTGCGGGGGGGAAACACCGGGGAGCTGTTTTTT.

The chain recombines TRBV2 with TRBJ1-2, with 7 bases lining up with TRBD1. This CDR3 is 15 amino acids long. Trimming took 6 bases from V and 4 from J; bases not matched to a gene: 11. Per the germline V gene, CDR1 is SNHLY and CDR2 is FYNNEI. The CDR3 region has the DNA TGTGCCAGCAGGGTTAGGGACAGCGGATCCTATGGCTACACCTTC. This gives the protein CASRVRDSGSYGYTF.

The chain recombines TRBV4-2 with TRBJ2-7, with D tentatively TRBD1 (6 bases). Germline assignment: CDR1 LGHNA and CDR2 YNFKEQ. The CDR3 covers 15 residues. V gave up 4 bases and J gave up 0 bases, with 13 bases separating them. The CDR3 reads CASSRSGQSSYEQYF. CDR3 in DNA: TGTGCCAGCAGCCGTTCCGGACAGAGCTCCTACGAGCAGTACTTC.

The chain recombines TRBV29-1 with TRBJ1-2; 7 bases line up with TRBD1. CDR3 size: 17 residues. Germline CDR1 is SQVTM and CDR2 is ANQGSEA. V was clipped by 3 bases and J by 0 bases; unmatched bases: 13. The CDR3 region is CSVERGDRYISNYGYTF. The CDR3 nucleotides read TGCAGCGTTGAGAGGGGGGACAGATATATTTCTAACTATGGCTACACCTTC.

CDR3 DNA: TGCGCCAGCAGCCAGCGGACAGGGGACAATCAGCCCCAGCATTTT. Translation: CASSQRTGDNQPQHF. The rearrangement uses TRBV4-1 and TRBJ1-5, with 9 bases that match TRBD1. Germline CDR1 and CDR2: MGHRA and YSYEKL. Trimming cost V 3 bases and J 3 bases; bases outside gene matches: 3. This CDR3 is built from 15 residues.

This chain connects TRBV7-9 to TRBJ1-4, with 10 nucleotides matching TRBD1. This CDR3 is built from 15 residues. The junction had 1 base not matched to a gene; V was cut back by 1 base and J by 5 bases. Germline V lookup: CDR1 SEHNR, CDR2 FQNEAQ (reference sequence). In nucleotides, the CDR3 is TGTGCCAGCAGCTTAGTGGGACAGGGGAATGAAAAACTGTTTTTT. This sequence encodes CASSLVGQGNEKLFF.

This clone is a singleton in its sample. The chain uses TRBV6-5 and TRBJ2-7, with 7 bases matching TRBD1. Trimming removed 4 bases from V and 7 bases from J; junction bases left unmatched: 10. Germline CDR1 reads MNHEY; CDR2 reads SVGAGI. The CDR3 has 14 residues. Written as DNA, the CDR3 is TGTGCCAGCAGTTCCGGGACAGTGCCAGGGGAGCAGTACTTC. Its translation: CASSSGTVPGEQYF.

J is TRBJ2-3 and V is TRBV24-1, with TRBD2 identical over 7 bases. Germline V CDR1 and CDR2: KGHDR, SFDVKD. This CDR3 region has 13 residues. With V trimmed by 6 bases and J by 2 bases, 1 base remained unmatched. CDR3 coding DNA: TGTGCCACCAGTCGGGACTACACAGATACGCAGTATTTT. Translating gives CATSRDYTDTQYF.

This chain connects TRBV5-1 to TRBJ2-2; no clear D gene. V lost 1 base, J lost 7 bases, and 5 bases lay in between. CDR3 size: 12 residues. Per germline, CDR1 SGHRS and CDR2 YFSETQ. CDR3 region: CASSLSGGELFF. Here the CDR3 DNA reads TGCGCCAGCAGCTTGTCGGGCGGGGAGCTGTTTTTT.

The chain recombines TRBV20-1 with TRBJ2-5; 7 nucleotides match TRBD2. There are 11 residues in the CDR3. The V segment lost 7 bases and the J segment 3 bases; nucleotides outside the gene matches: 2. CDR1 and CDR2 from the germline V gene are DFQATT and SNEGSKA (reference sequence). CDR3 protein: CSGAGEETQYF. CDR3 coding DNA: TGCAGTGGGGCGGGAGAAGAGACCCAGTACTTC.

The chain uses TRBV11-3 and TRBJ2-5, with D possibly matching TRBD2 (6 bases). CDR1 and CDR2 from the germline V gene are SGHNT and YENEEA. The CDR3 runs to 13 residues. The ends were cut back, 5 bases at V and 5 bases at J, with 12 bases in the middle. CDR3: CASSRLEWETQYF. Here the CDR3 DNA reads TGTGCCAGCAGCCGACTAGAGTGGGAGACCCAGTACTTC.